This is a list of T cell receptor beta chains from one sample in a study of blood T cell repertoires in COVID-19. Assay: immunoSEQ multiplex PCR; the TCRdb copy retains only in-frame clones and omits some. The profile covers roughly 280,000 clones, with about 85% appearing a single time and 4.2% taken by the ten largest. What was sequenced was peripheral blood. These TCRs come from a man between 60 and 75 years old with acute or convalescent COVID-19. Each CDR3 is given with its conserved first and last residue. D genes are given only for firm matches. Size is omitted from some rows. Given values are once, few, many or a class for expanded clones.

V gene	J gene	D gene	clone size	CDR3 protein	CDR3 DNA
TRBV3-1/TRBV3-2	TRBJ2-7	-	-	CASSQDWGRTYEQYF	TGTGCCAGCAGCCAAGATTGGGGGCGGACCTACGAGCAGTACTTC
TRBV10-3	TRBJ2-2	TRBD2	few	CAIRTSGRTNTGELFF	TGTGCCATCAGGACTAGCGGAAGAACGAACACCGGGGAGCTGTTTTTT
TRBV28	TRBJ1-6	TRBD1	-	CASRETTGGGSPLHF	TGTGCCAGCAGAGAAACGACAGGGGGCGGTTCACCCCTCCACTTT
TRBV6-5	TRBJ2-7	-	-	CASSSRTDLGEQYF	TGTGCCAGCAGTTCTAGGACAGACTTGGGCGAGCAGTACTTC
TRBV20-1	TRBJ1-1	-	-	CSARVGQRGF	TGCAGTGCTAGAGTCGGACAGCGGGGGTTT
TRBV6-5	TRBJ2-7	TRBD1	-	CASSNYRDRDYEQYF	TGTGCCAGCAGTAACTACCGGGACAGGGACTACGAGCAGTACTTC
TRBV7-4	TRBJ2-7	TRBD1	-	CASSFWDRDYEQYF	TGTGCCAGCAGCTTCTGGGACAGGGATTACGAGCAGTACTTC
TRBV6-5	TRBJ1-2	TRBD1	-	CASTGQGAFGYTF	TGTGCCAGCACCGGACAGGGGGCCTTTGGCTACACCTTC
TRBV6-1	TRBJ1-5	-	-	CASSEAHRDGQPQHF	TGTGCCAGCAGTGAAGCGCACAGGGATGGTCAGCCCCAGCATTTT
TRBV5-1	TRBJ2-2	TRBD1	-	CASSLSGQGGTGELFF	TGCGCCAGCAGCTTGTCTGGACAGGGCGGCACCGGGGAGCTGTTTTTT
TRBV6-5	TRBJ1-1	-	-	CASSYSRTYTEAFF	TGTGCCAGCAGTTACTCGCGGACATACACTGAAGCTTTCTTT
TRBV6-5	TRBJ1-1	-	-	CASSQRLNTEAFF	TGTGCCAGCAGTCAGAGGTTGAACACTGAAGCTTTCTTT
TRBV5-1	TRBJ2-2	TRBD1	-	CASSRGQKTGELFF	TGCGCCAGCAGCAGGGGACAGAAGACCGGGGAGCTGTTTTTT
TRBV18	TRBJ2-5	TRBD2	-	CASSPLRAGQETQYF	TGTGCCAGCTCACCCCTCAGAGCGGGGCAAGAGACCCAGTACTTC
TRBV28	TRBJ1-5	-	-	CASSLRYNQPQHF	TGTGCCAGCAGTTTGCGGTACAATCAGCCCCAGCATTTT
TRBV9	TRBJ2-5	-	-	CASNSRTGETQYF	TGTGCCAGCAACAGCCGTACTGGAGAGACCCAGTACTTC
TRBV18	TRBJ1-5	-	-	CASSPRRDNQPQHF	TGTGCCAGCTCACCACGACGGGATAATCAGCCCCAGCATTTT
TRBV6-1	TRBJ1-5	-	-	CASSERSGVHGQPQHF	TGTGCCAGCAGTGAAAGATCGGGGGTTCACGGGCAGCCCCAGCATTTT
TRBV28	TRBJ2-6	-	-	CASSVGGSGANVLTF	TGTGCCAGCAGTGTAGGGGGCTCTGGGGCCAACGTCCTGACTTTC
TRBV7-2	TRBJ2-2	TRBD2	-	CASSTRTSRAGELFF	TGTGCCAGCAGCACCCGGACTAGCAGGGCCGGGGAGCTGTTTTTT
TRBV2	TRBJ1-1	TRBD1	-	CASSTTPGQGITEAFF	TGTGCCAGCAGTACTACACCGGGACAGGGAATCACTGAAGCTTTCTTT
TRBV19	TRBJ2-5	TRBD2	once	CASSGTSAGQETQYF	TGTGCCAGTAGTGGGACTAGCGCGGGCCAAGAGACCCAGTACTTC
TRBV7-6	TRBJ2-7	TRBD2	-	CASSLGSAASGGFYEQYF	TGTGCCAGCAGCTTAGGCTCTGCTGCTAGCGGGGGGTTCTACGAGCAGTACTTC